Sequencing of this T cell receptor (beta chain) was carried out in a study of T cell repertoires in cytomegalovirus infection. One entry per CDR3 protein results from TCRdb running MiXCR on the reads. The sample carries 200,000 to 300,000 distinct CDR3 sequences, about 13% recorded once. The source is a human donor in good health (CMV status not recorded). Some clones in this sample may be carry-over from other donors' samples. Source material: PBMCs.

CDR3: CASSSLGRSSGFLRETQYF. CDR3 nucleotide sequence: TGTGCCAGCAGTTCATTAGGGCGGTCTAGCGGATTCCTCCGGGAGACCCAGTACTTC. The chain uses TRBV28 and TRBJ2-5; 7 bases match TRBD2. Germline loops: CDR1 MDHEN, CDR2 SYDVKM. The CDR3 totals 19 residues. The V gene end was trimmed by 4 bases and the J gene end by 5 bases; junction bases not matched to a gene: 22.